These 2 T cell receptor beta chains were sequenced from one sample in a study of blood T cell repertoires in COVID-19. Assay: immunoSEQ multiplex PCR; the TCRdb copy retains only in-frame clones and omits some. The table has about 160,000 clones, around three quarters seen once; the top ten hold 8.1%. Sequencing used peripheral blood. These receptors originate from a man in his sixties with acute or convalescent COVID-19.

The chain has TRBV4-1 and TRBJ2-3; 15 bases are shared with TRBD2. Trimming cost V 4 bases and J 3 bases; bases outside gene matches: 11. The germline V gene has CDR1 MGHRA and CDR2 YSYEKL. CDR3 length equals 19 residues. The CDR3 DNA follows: TGCGCCAGCAGCCTCTCGCCGGGACTAGCGGGGGGACCTACAGATACGCAGTATTTT. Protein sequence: CASSLSPGLAGGPTDTQYF.

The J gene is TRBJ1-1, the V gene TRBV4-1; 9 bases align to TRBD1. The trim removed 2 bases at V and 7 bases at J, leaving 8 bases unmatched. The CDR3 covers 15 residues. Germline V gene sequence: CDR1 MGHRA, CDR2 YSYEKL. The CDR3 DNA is TGCGCCAGCAGCCAACATTCCGACAGGGGGAATGAAGCTTTCTTT. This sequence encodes CASSQHSDRGNEAFF.